Included here is one T cell receptor (beta chain) sequence, with context. This sample was included in a study of OX40 agonist ivuxolimab in advanced cancers. Trimming stripped 6 bases from V and 4 bases from J, with 15 bases between. The CDR3 has 14 residues. Germline V CDR1 and CDR2: MNHNS, SASEGT. The method was immunoSEQ multiplex PCR; TCRdb's version includes in-frame clones alone and lacks a portion of them. The profile shows approximately 120,000 clones, 80% to 95% of them singletons. J is TRBJ1-2 and V is TRBV6-1, with D maybe TRBD1 (6 bases). Specimen: CD4+ or CD8+ T cells sorted from blood, collected in a trial of the OX40 agonist ivuxolimab. The sequence was collected from an adult with an advanced solid tumor such as melanoma, head and neck, liver or kidney cancer. The CDR3 region has the DNA TGTGCCAGCAGGGACAGCGCGTCGTCCTATGGCTACACCTTC. Translated: CASRDSASSYGYTF.